This TCR beta chain was captured by sequencing in a study of shared clonotypes between healthy human individuals. TCRdb's copy holds only in-frame clones and misses some; the assay was immunoSEQ multiplex PCR. The sample includes 1.5 million to 2.5 million clones, about 95% of them seen just once. V lost 0 bases, J lost 1 base, and 13 bases lay in between. This CDR3 has 16 amino acids. From germline, CDR1 is MNHEY and CDR2 SVGAGI. Positive CCR7 selection of CD45RO-negative cells yielded the naive CD8 cells, and terminally differentiated effector memory CD45RA+ cells were excluded. The sample was naive CD8+ T cells sorted from blood. This chain uses TRBV6-5 with TRBJ2-7, with D possibly matching TRBD1 (5 bases). This clonotype was sampled from a man younger than 35 in good health. The CDR3 region is CASSYSPDGASYEQYF. DNA for the CDR3: TGTGCCAGCAGTTACTCCCCCGATGGGGCTTCCTACGAGCAGTACTTC.